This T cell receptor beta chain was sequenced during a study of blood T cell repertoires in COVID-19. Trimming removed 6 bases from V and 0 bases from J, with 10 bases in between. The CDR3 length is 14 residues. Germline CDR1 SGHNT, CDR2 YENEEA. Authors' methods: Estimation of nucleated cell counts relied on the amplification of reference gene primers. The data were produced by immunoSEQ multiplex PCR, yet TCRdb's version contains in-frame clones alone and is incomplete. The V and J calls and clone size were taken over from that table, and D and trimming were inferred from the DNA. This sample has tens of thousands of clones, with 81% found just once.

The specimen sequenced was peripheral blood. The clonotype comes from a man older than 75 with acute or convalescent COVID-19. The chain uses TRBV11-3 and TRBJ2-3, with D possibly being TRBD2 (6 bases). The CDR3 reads CASSGGESTDTQYF. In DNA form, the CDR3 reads TGTGCCAGCAGTGGAGGGGAGAGCACAGATACGCAGTATTTT. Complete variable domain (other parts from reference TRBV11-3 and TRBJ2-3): EAGVVQSPRYKIIEKKQPVAFWCNPISGHNTLYWYLQNLGQGPELLIRYENEEAVDDSQLPKDRFSAERLKGVDSTLKIQPAELGDSAVYLCASSGGESTDTQYFGPGTRLTVL.